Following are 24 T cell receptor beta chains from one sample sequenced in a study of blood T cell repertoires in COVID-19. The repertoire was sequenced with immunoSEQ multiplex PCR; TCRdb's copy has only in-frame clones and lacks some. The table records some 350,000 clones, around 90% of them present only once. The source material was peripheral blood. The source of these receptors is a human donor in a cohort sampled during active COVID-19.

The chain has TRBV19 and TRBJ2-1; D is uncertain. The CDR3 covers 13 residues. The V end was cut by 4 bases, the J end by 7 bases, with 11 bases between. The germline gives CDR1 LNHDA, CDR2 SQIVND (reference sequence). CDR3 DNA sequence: TGTGCCAGTAGTACTGATAGATCAAATGAGCAGTTCTTC. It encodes CASSTDRSNEQFF.

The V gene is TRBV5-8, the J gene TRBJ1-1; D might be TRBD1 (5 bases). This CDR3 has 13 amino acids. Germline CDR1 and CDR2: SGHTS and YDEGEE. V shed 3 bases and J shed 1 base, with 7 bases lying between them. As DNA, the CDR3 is TGTGCCAGCAGCTCGGACACGAACACTGAAGCTTTCTTT. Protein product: CASSSDTNTEAFF.

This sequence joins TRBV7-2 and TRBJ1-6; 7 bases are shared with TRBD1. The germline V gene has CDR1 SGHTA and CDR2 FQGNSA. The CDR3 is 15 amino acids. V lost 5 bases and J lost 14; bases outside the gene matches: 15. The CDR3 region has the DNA TGTGCCAGCAGCCAGGGGGGCAGGGTGGGTTCTTCCCTCCACTTT. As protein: CASSQGGRVGSSLHF.

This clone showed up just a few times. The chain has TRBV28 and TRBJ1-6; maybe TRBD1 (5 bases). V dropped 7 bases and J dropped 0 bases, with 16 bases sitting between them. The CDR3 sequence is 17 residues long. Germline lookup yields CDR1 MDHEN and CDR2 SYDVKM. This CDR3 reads CASTTPGGSSYNSPLHF. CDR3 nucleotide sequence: TGTGCCAGCACTACACCCGGGGGAAGCTCCTATAATTCACCCCTCCACTTT.

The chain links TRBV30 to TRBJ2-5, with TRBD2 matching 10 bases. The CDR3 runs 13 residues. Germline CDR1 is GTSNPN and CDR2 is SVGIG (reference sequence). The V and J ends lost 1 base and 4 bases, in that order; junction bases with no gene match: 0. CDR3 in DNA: TGTGCCTGGAGTGGACTAGCGGGAGAGACCCAGTACTTC. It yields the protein CAWSGLAGETQYF. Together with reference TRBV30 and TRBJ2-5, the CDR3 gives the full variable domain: SQTIHQWPATLVQPVGSPLSLECTVEGTSNPNLYWYRQAAGRGLQLLFYSVGIGQISSEVPQNLSASRPQDRQFILSSKKLLLSDSGFYLCAWSGLAGETQYFGPGTRLLVL.

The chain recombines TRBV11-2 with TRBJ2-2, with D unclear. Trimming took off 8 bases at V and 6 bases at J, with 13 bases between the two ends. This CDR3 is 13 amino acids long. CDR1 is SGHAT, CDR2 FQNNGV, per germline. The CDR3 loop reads CASLRTSPGELFF. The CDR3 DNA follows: TGTGCCAGCCTACGAACGAGCCCCGGGGAGCTGTTTTTT.

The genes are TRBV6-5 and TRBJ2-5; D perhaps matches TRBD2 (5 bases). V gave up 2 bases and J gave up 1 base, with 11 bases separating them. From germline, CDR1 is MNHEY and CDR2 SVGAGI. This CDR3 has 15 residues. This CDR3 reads CASSYRAASQETQYF. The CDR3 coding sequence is TGTGCCAGCAGTTACAGAGCGGCCAGCCAAGAGACCCAGTACTTC.

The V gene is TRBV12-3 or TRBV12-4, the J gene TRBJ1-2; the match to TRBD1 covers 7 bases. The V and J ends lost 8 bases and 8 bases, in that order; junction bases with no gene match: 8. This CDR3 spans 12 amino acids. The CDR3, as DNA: TGTGCCAGCGGTAGACAGGGCGGGGGCTACACCTTC. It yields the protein CASGRQGGGYTF.

The chain's CDR3 is CASSPLRDRLGKLFF. The CDR3 nucleotides read TGTGCCAGTAGTCCCCTCCGGGACAGGTTAGGAAAACTGTTTTTT. The chain recombines TRBV19 with TRBJ1-4, with 8 positions matching TRBD1. Germline lookup yields CDR1 LNHDA and CDR2 SQIVND (reference sequence). Unmatched junction bases numbered 12, after V lost 5 bases and J lost 10 bases. CDR3 length equals 15 residues.

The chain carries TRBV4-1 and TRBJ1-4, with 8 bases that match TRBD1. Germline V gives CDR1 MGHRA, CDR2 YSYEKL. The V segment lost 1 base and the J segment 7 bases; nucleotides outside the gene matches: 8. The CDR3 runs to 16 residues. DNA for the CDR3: TGCGCCAGCAGCCAAGGACAGGGGACCGCAAGTGAAAAACTGTTTTTT. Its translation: CASSQGQGTASEKLFF.

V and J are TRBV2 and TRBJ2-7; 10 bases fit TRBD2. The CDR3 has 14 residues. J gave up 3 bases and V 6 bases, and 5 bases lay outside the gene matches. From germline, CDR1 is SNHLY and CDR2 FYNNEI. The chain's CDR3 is CASSIASGSYEQYF. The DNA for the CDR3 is TGTGCCAGCAGCATAGCTAGCGGGAGCTACGAGCAGTACTTC.

The CDR3 is CAWSVLAQETQYF. CDR3 coding DNA: TGTGCCTGGAGTGTGTTGGCCCAAGAGACCCAGTACTTC. The J gene is TRBJ2-5, the V gene TRBV30; D unclear. The CDR3 contains 13 residues. Deletions cut 0 bases from V and 1 base from J, with 6 bases between. From germline, CDR1 is GTSNPN and CDR2 SVGIG (reference sequence).

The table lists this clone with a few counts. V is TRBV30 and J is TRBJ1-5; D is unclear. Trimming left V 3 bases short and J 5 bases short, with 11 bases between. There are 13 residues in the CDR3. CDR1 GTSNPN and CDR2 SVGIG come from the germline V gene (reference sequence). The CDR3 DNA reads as TGTGCCTGGAGCCACGGGTCCGATCAGCCCCAGCATTTT. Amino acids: CAWSHGSDQPQHF. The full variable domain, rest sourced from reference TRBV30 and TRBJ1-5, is SQTIHQWPATLVQPVGSPLSLECTVEGTSNPNLYWYRQAAGRGLQLLFYSVGIGQISSEVPQNLSASRPQDRQFILSSKKLLLSDSGFYLCAWSHGSDQPQHFGDGTRLSIL.

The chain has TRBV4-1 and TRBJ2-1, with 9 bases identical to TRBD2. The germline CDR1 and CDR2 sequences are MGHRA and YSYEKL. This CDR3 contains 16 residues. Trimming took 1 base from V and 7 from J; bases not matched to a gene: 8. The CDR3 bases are TGCGCCAGCAGCCAAGTAGGGCTAGCGGGGTGGAATGAGCAGTTCTTC. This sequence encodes CASSQVGLAGWNEQFF.

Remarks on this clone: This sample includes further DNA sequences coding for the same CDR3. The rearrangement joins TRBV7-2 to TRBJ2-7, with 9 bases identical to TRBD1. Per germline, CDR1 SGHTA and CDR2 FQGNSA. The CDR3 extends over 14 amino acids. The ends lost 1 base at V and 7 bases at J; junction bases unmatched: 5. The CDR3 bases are TGTGCCAGCAGCTTAGGGGGACAGGGACGGGAGCAGTACTTC. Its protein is CASSLGGQGREQYF.

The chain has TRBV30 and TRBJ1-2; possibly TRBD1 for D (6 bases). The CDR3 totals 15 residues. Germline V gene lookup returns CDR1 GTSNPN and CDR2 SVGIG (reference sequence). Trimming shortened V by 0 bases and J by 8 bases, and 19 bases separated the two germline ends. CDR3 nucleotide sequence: TGTGCCTGGAGTGTACTGGCAGGGGCAAGTTGGGGCTACACCTTC. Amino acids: CAWSVLAGASWGYTF. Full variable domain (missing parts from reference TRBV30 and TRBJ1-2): SQTIHQWPATLVQPVGSPLSLECTVEGTSNPNLYWYRQAAGRGLQLLFYSVGIGQISSEVPQNLSASRPQDRQFILSSKKLLLSDSGFYLCAWSVLAGASWGYTFGSGTRLTVV.

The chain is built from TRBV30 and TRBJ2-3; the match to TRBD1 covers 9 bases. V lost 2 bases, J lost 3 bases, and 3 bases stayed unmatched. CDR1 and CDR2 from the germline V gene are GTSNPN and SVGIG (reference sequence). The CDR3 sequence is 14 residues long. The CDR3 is CAWSIGTGTDTQYF. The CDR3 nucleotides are TGTGCCTGGAGTATTGGGACAGGGACAGATACGCAGTATTTT. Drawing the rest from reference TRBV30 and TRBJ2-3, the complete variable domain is SQTIHQWPATLVQPVGSPLSLECTVEGTSNPNLYWYRQAAGRGLQLLFYSVGIGQISSEVPQNLSASRPQDRQFILSSKKLLLSDSGFYLCAWSIGTGTDTQYFGPGTRLTVL.

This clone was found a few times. CDR3 protein: CASSIGVARTGGGQPQHF. CDR3 bases: TGTGCCAGTAGTATCGGGGTTGCGCGGACAGGGGGTGGTCAGCCCCAGCATTTT. The chain couples TRBV19 to TRBJ1-5, with 10 bases fitting TRBD1. The CDR3 is made up of 18 amino acids. V dropped 3 bases and J dropped 6; count of bases not matched to a gene: 14. The germline V gene encodes CDR1 LNHDA and CDR2 SQIVND (reference sequence).

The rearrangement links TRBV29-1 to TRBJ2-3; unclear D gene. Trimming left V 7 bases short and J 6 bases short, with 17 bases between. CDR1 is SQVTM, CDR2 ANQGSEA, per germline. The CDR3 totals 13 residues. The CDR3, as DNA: TGCAGCGGGGTGACGTCCCCCGGGGATACGCAGTATTTT. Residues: CSGVTSPGDTQYF.

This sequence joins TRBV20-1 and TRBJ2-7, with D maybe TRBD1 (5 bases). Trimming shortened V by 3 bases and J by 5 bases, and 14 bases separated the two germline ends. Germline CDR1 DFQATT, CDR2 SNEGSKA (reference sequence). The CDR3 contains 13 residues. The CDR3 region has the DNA TGCAGTGCTAGTCGCCAGGGAAGTAACGAGCAGTACTTC. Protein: CSASRQGSNEQYF.

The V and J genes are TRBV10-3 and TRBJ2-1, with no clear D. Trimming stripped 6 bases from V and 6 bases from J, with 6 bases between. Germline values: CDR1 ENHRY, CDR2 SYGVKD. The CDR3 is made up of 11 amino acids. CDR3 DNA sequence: TGTGCCATCAGGGCTGGCAATGAGCAGTTCTTC. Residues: CAIRAGNEQFF.

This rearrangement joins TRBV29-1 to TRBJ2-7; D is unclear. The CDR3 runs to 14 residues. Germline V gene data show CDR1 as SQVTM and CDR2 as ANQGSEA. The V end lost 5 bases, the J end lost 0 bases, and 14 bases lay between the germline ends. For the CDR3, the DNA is TGCAGCGTTTATGGCGGAGCCCACTCCTACGAGCAGTACTTC. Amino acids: CSVYGGAHSYEQYF.

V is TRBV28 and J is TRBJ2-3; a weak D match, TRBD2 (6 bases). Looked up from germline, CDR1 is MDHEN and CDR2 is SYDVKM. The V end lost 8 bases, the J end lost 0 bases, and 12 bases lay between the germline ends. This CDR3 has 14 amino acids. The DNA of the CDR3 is TGTGCCAGCGCTCCGGGACTTAGCACAGATACGCAGTATTTT. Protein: CASAPGLSTDTQYF.

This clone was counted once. The CDR3, as DNA: TGTGCCAGCAGTGGGGACAGGGGTGAAAAACTGTTTTTT. It specifies CASSGDRGEKLFF. This rearrangement joins TRBV2 to TRBJ1-4; 10 nucleotides agree with TRBD1. The CDR3 has 13 amino acids. Per the germline V gene, CDR1 is SNHLY and CDR2 is FYNNEI. The J segment lost 7 bases and the V segment lost 4 bases, leaving 0 bases of the junction unmatched.